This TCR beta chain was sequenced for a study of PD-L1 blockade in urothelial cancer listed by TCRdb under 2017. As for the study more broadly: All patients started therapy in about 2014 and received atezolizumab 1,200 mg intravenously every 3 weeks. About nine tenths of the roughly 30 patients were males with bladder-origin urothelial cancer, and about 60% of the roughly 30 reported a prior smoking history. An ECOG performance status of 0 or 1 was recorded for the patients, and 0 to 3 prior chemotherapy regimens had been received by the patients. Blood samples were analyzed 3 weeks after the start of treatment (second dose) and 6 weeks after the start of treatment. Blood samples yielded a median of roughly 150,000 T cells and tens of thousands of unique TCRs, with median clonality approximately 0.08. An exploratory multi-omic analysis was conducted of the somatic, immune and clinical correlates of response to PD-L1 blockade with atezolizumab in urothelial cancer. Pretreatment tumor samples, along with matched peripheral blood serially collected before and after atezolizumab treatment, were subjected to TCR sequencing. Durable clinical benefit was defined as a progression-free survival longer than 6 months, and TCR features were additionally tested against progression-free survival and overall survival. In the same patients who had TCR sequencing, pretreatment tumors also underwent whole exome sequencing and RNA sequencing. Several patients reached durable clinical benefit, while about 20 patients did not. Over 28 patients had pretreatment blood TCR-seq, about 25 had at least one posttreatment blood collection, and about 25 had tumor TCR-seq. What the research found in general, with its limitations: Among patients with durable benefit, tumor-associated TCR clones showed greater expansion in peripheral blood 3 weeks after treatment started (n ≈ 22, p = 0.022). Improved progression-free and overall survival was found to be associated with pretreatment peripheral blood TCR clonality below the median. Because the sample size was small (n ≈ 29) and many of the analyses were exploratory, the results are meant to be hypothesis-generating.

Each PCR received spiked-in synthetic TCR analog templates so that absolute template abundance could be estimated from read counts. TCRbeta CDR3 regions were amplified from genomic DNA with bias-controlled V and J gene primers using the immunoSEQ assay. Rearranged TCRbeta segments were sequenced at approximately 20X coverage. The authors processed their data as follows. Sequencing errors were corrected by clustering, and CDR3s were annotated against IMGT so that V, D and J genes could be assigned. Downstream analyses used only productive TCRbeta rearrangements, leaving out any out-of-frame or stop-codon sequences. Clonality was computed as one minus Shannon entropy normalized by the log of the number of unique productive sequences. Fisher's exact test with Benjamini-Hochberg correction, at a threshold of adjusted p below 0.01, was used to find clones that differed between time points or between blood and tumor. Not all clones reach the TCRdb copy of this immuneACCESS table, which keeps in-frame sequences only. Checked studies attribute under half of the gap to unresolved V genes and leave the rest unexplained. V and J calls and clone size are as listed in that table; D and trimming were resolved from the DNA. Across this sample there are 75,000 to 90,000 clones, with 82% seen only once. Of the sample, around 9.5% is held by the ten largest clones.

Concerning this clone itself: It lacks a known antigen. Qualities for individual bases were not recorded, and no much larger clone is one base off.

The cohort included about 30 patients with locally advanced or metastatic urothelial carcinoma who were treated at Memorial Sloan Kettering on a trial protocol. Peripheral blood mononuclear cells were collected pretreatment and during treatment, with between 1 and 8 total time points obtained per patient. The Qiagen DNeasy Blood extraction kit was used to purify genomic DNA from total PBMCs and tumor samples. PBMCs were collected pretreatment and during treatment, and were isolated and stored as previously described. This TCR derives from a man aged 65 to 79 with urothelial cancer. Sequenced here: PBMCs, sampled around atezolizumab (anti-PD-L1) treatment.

The CDR3 has the sequence CASLLSSYNEQFF. DNA sequence: TGTGCCAGCCTCCTAAGCTCCTACAATGAGCAGTTCTTC. The chain was built from TRBV6-6 and TRBJ2-1; the D gene lacks a confident call. Reading the germline V gene (reference sequence) gives CDR1 MNHNY and CDR2 SVGAGI. The CDR3 runs 13 amino acids, cysteine and phenylalanine included. CDR3 DNA only is kept here, 39 bases in frame from base 1. V is cut by 8 bases and J by 0 bases, and the space between the germline ends is 8 bases.